The sample holds many counts of the clone carrying this T cell receptor beta chain. Antigen specificity is unknown. This sample was taken from a study of blood T cells in healthy people across ages. Study findings and constraints: Higher naive T cell percentage went strongly together with higher TCR beta diversity. With age, beta diversity per million T cells declined roughly linearly, significantly by around 43.

The people who gave samples were healthy Caucasians from Russia, aged about 6 to 100. For the second PCR, which ran for roughly 7 to 11 cycles, a sample-barcoded 5' primer and a J-beta primer mix were used. TCRdb used MiXCR to reprocess the 5' RACE reads, holding one entry per CDR3 protein. The sample consists of some 700,000 distinct CDR3 sequences, about 40% of them appearing once. In germline, CDR1 is MNHEY, CDR2 SMNVEV (reference sequence). V lost 3 bases, J lost 2 bases, and 11 bases lay in between. The CDR3 consists of 14 residues. The origin of this receptor is a woman aged 55 to 70 in good health. Sequenced input: blood. The gene calls are TRBV27 and TRBJ2-7; D gene uncertain. The CDR3 region has the DNA TGTGCCAGCAGTTTGACGCCCGAACCCTACGAGCAGTACTTC. As protein: CASSLTPEPYEQYF.